Each of the 3 T cell receptor beta chains below was sequenced from the same sample in a study of blood T cell repertoires in COVID-19. The protocol was immunoSEQ multiplex PCR, while the TCRdb copy is restricted to in-frame clones and leaves out a portion. The sample has about 41,000 clones; around 82% are singletons. Specimen: peripheral blood. The receptors originated from a woman at least 80 years old with active or convalescent COVID-19.

The chain is built from TRBV30 and TRBJ1-2; D remains unclear. The CDR3 runs to 15 residues. Germline V gene sequence: CDR1 GTSNPN, CDR2 SVGIG (reference sequence). Trimming cost V 1 base and J 0 bases, with 12 bases left between them. This CDR3 is CAWSGVTRTNYGYTF. CDR3 bases: TGTGCCTGGAGTGGAGTGACGAGGACTAACTATGGCTACACCTTC. The full variable domain, in which reference TRBV30 and TRBJ1-2 provide the parts outside the CDR3, is SQTIHQWPATLVQPVGSPLSLECTVEGTSNPNLYWYRQAAGRGLQLLFYSVGIGQISSEVPQNLSASRPQDRQFILSSKKLLLSDSGFYLCAWSGVTRTNYGYTFGSGTRLTVV.

J is TRBJ2-3 and V is TRBV18; D is unclear. Trimming removed 3 bases at V and 1 base at J, with 5 bases between. The CDR3 spans 13 residues. Germline lookup yields CDR1 KGHSH and CDR2 LQKENI. The CDR3 DNA sequence: TGTGCCAGCTCACCGGCGGGCACAGATACGCAGTATTTT. This gives the protein CASSPAGTDTQYF.

The rearrangement links TRBV18 to TRBJ1-5; no reliable D call. The CDR3 has 15 amino acids. The V gene's germline CDR1 is KGHSH and CDR2 LQKENI. V was pared by 3 bases and J by 4 bases, with 13 bases between. CDR3 residues: CASSPGRMTNQPQHF. The CDR3 bases are TGTGCCAGCTCACCCGGCAGGATGACAAATCAGCCCCAGCATTTT.